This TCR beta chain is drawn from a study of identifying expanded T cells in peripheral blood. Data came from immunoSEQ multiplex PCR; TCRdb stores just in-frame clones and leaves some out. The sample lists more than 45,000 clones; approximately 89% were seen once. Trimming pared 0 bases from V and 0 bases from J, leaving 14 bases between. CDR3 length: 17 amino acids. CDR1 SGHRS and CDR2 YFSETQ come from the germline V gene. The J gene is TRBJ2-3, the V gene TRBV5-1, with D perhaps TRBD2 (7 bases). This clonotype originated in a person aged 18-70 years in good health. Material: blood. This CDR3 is CASSLVVGGPSTDTQYF. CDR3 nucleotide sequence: TGCGCCAGCAGCTTGGTCGTCGGGGGGCCTAGCACAGATACGCAGTATTTT.